Listed below are T cell receptor beta chains from one sample, sequenced in a study of shared clonotypes between healthy human individuals. Clones were read by immunoSEQ multiplex PCR, and TCRdb kept only the in-frame ones, dropping some. The table records over a million clones, 75% to 80% of them present only once. Input material: memory CD4+ T cells from PBMCs. Receptors were obtained from a man in his late teens or twenties in good health. Some clones in this sample may be carry-over from other donors' samples. The CDR3 runs from the conserved cysteine through the conserved F or W. The D gene is left open where the match is weak. Rows give clone size only sometimes, using once, few, many, or a class for an expanded clone.

j_call d_call v_call clone_size cdr3_nt cdr3_aa
TRBJ1-1 - TRBV7-9 - TGTGCCAGCAGCCCCTTACCGGGTCTCACCATGAACACTGAAGCTTTCTTT CASSPLPGLTMNTEAFF
TRBJ1-2 - TRBV5-1 few TGCGCCAGCAGCCCCGACAGGCGGGCGGGCGGCTACACCTTC CASSPDRRAGGYTF
TRBJ2-3 - TRBV29-1 - TGCAGCGCCGGCCACTCCTCTGATACGCAGTATTTT CSAGHSSDTQYF
TRBJ1-2 TRBD1 TRBV27 once TGTGCCAGCAGTACACAGGGGTGGTCAGGCTACACCTTC CASSTQGWSGYTF
TRBJ1-5 TRBD1 TRBV7-8 - TGTGCCAGCAGCTTTACTGGACAGGGCAATCAGCCCCAGCATTTT CASSFTGQGNQPQHF
TRBJ2-5 TRBD2 TRBV27 - TGTGCCAGCAGTCCCGGGAGTGCTAGCGGGAGGGCCAGGGAGACCCAGTACTTC CASSPGSASGRARETQYF
TRBJ1-2 - TRBV21-1 - TGTGCCAGCAGCAGGGACGGGAAGAAAGGGGTCAGCTATGGCTACACCTTC CASSRDGKKGVSYGYTF
TRBJ2-7 - TRBV18 - TGTGCCAGCTCACCCTCCGGGAAGACCGAATGGTACGAGCAGTACTTC CASSPSGKTEWYEQYF
TRBJ2-1 TRBD1 TRBV5-1 - TGCGCCAGCAACAGGCCGGGACAGGGTAACAATGAGCAGTTCTTC CASNRPGQGNNEQFF
TRBJ1-2 - TRBV5-6 many TGTGCCAGCAGCTTGGTCGTGGGAGCTAACTATGGCTACACCTTC CASSLVVGANYGYTF
TRBJ2-7 - TRBV28 once TGTGCCAGCAGCTACGGGGTGCCAGGGGGGCTGGACGAGCAGTACTTC CASSYGVPGGLDEQYF
TRBJ2-3 - TRBV19 - TGTGCCAGTAGTGGCAAACTCAGGGATACGCAGTATTTT CASSGKLRDTQYF
TRBJ1-2 - TRBV10-3 - TGTGCCATCAGTGTAGGGGCGGGAAACTATGGCTACACCTTC CAISVGAGNYGYTF
TRBJ1-5 - TRBV19 - TGTGCCAGTAGTATTGTAAGCCAGGGCAATCAGCCCCAGCATTTT CASSIVSQGNQPQHF
TRBJ2-2 - TRBV7-7 - TGTGCCAGCAGCCACGGGACGGCGAACACCGGGGAGCTGTTTTTT CASSHGTANTGELFF
TRBJ2-3 - TRBV4-2 few TGTGCCAGCAGCGCAGTCGGGAAAGATACGCAGTATTTT CASSAVGKDTQYF
TRBJ2-5 TRBD1 TRBV30 - TGTGCCTGGAAACAGGGGGCGGTTGGGACCCAGTACTTC CAWKQGAVGTQYF
TRBJ1-2 TRBD1 TRBV4-3 - TGCGCCAGCAGCCTTACAGGGGGCTTGTATGGCTACACCTTC CASSLTGGLYGYTF
TRBJ2-1 TRBD2 TRBV11-1 - TGTGCCAGCAGCTTAGCGGGACTAGCGGGAGACGGCAATGAGCAGTTCTTC CASSLAGLAGDGNEQFF
TRBJ1-2 - TRBV28 few TGTGCCAGCAGCCCCGGACAGAACTATGGCTACACCTTC CASSPGQNYGYTF
TRBJ2-7 TRBD1 TRBV7-9 - TGTGCCAGCTCCCAGAGGGGACAGGGACCTTCAAGGTTCTCAGAGCAGTACTTC CASSQRGQGPSRFSEQYF
TRBJ2-1 TRBD2 TRBV4-1 once TGCGCCAGCAGCCAACGGCTAGCGGGAGGGGTCGTTAATGAGCAGTTCTTC CASSQRLAGGVVNEQFF
TRBJ2-5 - TRBV28 many TGTGCCAGCAGTAGCGAGACCCAGTACTTC CASSSETQYF
TRBJ2-4 - TRBV19 - TGTGCCAGTACGTTTTCGGAAGGCCAAAACATTCAGTACTTC CASTFSEGQNIQYF
TRBJ2-3 - TRBV27 - TGTGCCAGCAGTGTGGACGTTAACACAGATACGCAGTATTTT CASSVDVNTDTQYF
TRBJ1-2 - TRBV18 - TGTGCCAGCTCACTTACACAAACCTTGGGAGACTATGGCTACACCTTC CASSLTQTLGDYGYTF
TRBJ2-7 - TRBV5-5 - TGTGCCAGCAGCTTGTTGCCAGGGGATTATGGGGAGCAGTACTTC CASSLLPGDYGEQYF
TRBJ1-6 - TRBV2 many TGTGCCAGCAGTCCCCGGCCGGGAAATTCACCCCTCCACTTT CASSPRPGNSPLHF
TRBJ2-1 TRBD2 TRBV10-3 - TGTGCCATCAGTGACTCGAGCGGGAGTTTCTACAATGAGCAGTTCTTC CAISDSSGSFYNEQFF
TRBJ2-7 TRBD1 TRBV5-1 - TGCGCCAGCAGTCGGACAGGGGGTGGTAGCGGGAATAACGAGCAGTACTTC CASSRTGGGSGNNEQYF
TRBJ2-1 - TRBV30 - TGTGCCTGGAGTGTACTCCTTGAGGGTGAGCAGTTCTTC CAWSVLLEGEQFF
TRBJ2-2 - TRBV18 few TGTGCCAGCTCACCAAGCAGGGTCCCAAACACCGGGGAGCTGTTTTTT CASSPSRVPNTGELFF
TRBJ1-4 - TRBV11-2 - TGTGCCAGCAGCTTAGATCCTCCGGGGGGGAAACTGTTTTTT CASSLDPPGGKLFF
TRBJ1-1 - TRBV18 once TGTGCCAGCTCTCCGTGGGGGGTCCAAAACACTGAAGCTTTCTTT CASSPWGVQNTEAFF
TRBJ1-1 - TRBV5-1 - TGCGCCAGCAGCCCCTCCGGGGGGAACACTGAAGCTTTCTTT CASSPSGGNTEAFF
TRBJ2-2 TRBD2 TRBV28 few TGTGCCAGCGGCGGGACTAGCTCGTCCGGGGAGCTGTTTTTT CASGGTSSSGELFF
TRBJ2-7 - TRBV30 - TGTGCCTGGAGCGCACAATACGAGCAGTACTTC CAWSAQYEQYF
TRBJ2-5 - TRBV28 - TGTGCCAGCAGTTCCCACAGCCAAGAGACCCAGTACTTC CASSSHSQETQYF
TRBJ2-3 - TRBV11-2 - TGTGCCAGCAGCTTCGGACAGAGCACAGATACGCAGTATTTT CASSFGQSTDTQYF
TRBJ2-5 - TRBV4-2 - TGTGCCAGCAGCTTGGCGGGGCTAGAGACCCAGTACTTC CASSLAGLETQYF
TRBJ2-2 TRBD2 TRBV7-6 - TGTGCCAGCACTTTGAGGGAGGGAACCGGGGAGCTGTTTTTT CASTLREGTGELFF
TRBJ2-3 - TRBV27 - TGTGCCAGCCCACATTCCCGGGGGACTAGCACAGATACGCAGTATTTT CASPHSRGTSTDTQYF
TRBJ2-1 TRBD1 TRBV28 - TGTGCCAGCAGAACAGGGGCCAATGAGCAGTTCTTC CASRTGANEQFF
TRBJ2-5 TRBD1 TRBV18 - TGTGCCAGCTCACCACCGCCTGGGACAGGAAAAGAGACCCAGTACTTC CASSPPPGTGKETQYF
TRBJ2-7 - TRBV2 - TGTGCCAGCAGCCGAGGACTGTCCGGAGAGCAGTACTTC CASSRGLSGEQYF
TRBJ2-5 TRBD1 TRBV6-1 - TGTGCCAGCAGGGGGACAGGCGGGCGACGGGAGACCCAGTACTTC CASRGTGGRRETQYF
TRBJ2-5 - TRBV6-1 - TGTGCCAGCAGTTTCGGGATGACCGAGACCCAGTACTTC CASSFGMTETQYF
TRBJ2-7 - TRBV5-1 - TGCGCCAGCAGCTTGTACGAGGGTTTGGGGGAGCAGTACTTC CASSLYEGLGEQYF
TRBJ1-2 - TRBV19 - TGTGCCAGTAGTATTCCCTTATATGGCTACACCTTC CASSIPLYGYTF